The present entry profiles one T cell receptor beta chain with its context. Its specificity is unknown. MiXCR, applied by TCRdb to the 5' RACE reads, yields one record per CDR3 protein. The data contain around 420,000 distinct CDR3 sequences, approximately 24% of them singletons. This sample is part of a study of T-cell memory formation after mild COVID-19. The wider study: For the most part, TCR clusters were specific to one donor.

Study outcomes and limitations: Some SARS-CoV-2-responding clones were already detected in memory before infection. There was no confirmation that second-wave clones peaking on day 37 were SARS-CoV-2 specific.

V dropped 5 bases and J dropped 1; count of bases not matched to a gene: 1. The CDR3 is 12 amino acids. Per the germline V gene, CDR1 is SQVTM and CDR2 is ANQGSEA. The receptor's source is an adult woman who had mild COVID-19 (a few samples of this study predate the infection). Cell type and time point are not known. The sample comprised PBMCs or a T cell subset sorted from them (not recorded which). The rearrangement links TRBV29-1 to TRBJ1-1; 7 bases fit TRBD1. CDR3 region: CSVWTGNTEAFF. The CDR3 DNA reads TGCAGCGTTTGGACAGGGAACACTGAAGCTTTCTTT.